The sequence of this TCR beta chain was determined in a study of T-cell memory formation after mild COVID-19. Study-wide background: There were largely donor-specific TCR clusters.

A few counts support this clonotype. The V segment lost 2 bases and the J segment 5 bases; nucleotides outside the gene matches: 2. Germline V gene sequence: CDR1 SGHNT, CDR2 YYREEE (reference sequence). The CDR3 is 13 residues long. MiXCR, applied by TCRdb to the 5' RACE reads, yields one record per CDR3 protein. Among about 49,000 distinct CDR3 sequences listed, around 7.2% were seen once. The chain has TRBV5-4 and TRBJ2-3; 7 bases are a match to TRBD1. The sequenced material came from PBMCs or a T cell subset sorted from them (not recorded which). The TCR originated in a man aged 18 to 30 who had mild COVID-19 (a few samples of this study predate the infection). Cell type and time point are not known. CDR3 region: CASSLDREDTQYF. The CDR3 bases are TGTGCCAGCAGCTTAGACAGGGAAGATACGCAGTATTTT.